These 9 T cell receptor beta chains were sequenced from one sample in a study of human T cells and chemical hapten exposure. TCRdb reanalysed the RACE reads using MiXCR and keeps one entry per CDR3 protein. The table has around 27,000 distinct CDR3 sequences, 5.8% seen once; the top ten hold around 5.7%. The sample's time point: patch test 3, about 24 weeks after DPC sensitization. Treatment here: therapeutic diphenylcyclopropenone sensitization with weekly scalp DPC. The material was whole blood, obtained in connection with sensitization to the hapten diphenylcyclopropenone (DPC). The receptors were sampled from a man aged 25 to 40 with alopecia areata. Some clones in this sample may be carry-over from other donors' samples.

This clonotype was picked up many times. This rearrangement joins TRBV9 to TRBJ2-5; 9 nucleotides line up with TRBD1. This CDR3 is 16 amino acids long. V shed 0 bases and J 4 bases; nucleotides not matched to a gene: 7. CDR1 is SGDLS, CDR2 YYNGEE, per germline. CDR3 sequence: CASSVGTGGFGETQYF. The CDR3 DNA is TGTGCCAGCAGCGTAGGTACAGGGGGCTTTGGAGAGACCCAGTACTTC.

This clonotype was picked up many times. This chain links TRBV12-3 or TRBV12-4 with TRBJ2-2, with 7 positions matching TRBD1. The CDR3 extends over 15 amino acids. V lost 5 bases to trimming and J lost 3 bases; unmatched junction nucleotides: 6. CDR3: CASSPTDRDTGELFF. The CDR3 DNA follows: TGTGCCAGCAGTCCTACAGACAGGGACACCGGGGAGCTGTTTTTT.

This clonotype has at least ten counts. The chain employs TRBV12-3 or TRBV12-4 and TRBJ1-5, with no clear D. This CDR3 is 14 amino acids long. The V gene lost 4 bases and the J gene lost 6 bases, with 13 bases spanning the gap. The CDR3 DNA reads TGTGCCAGCAGTTCCCGACCCGAAAGTCAGCCCCAGCATTTT. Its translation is CASSSRPESQPQHF.

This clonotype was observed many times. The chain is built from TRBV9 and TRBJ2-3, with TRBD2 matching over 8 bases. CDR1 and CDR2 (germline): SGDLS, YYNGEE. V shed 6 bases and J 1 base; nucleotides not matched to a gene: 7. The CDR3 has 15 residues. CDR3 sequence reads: CASNLAGIRTDTQYF. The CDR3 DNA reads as TGTGCCAGCAATTTAGCGGGGATTCGCACAGATACGCAGTATTTT.

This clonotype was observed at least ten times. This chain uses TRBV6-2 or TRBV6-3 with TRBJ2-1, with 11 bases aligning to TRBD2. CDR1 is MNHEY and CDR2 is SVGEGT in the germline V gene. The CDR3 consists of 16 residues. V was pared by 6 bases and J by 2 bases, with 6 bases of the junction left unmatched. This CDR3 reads CASSSSGLAAYNEQFF. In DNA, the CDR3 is TGTGCCAGCAGCTCCTCGGGACTAGCGGCCTACAATGAGCAGTTCTTC.

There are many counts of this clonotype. This chain's CDR3 is CASSFDAGGLEQFF. The CDR3 DNA is TGTGCCAGCAGCTTTGACGCAGGGGGCTTAGAGCAGTTCTTC. The chain is built from TRBV11-2 and TRBJ2-1, with TRBD1 matching over 8 bases. Germline values: CDR1 SGHAT, CDR2 FQNNGV. V lost 3 bases, J lost 10 bases, and 8 bases stayed unmatched. The CDR3 totals 14 residues.

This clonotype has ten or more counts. The CDR3 DNA reads TGTGCCTGGGGTCCTGGTTATGGAACTGAAGCTTTCTTT. Translated, it gives CAWGPGYGTEAFF. This rearrangement joins TRBV30 to TRBJ1-1; D call uncertain. This CDR3 spans 13 amino acids. Germline V lookup: CDR1 GTSNPN, CDR2 SVGIG (reference sequence). Between the trimmed V and J ends, which lost 5 bases and 5 bases, there was a span of 15 bases.

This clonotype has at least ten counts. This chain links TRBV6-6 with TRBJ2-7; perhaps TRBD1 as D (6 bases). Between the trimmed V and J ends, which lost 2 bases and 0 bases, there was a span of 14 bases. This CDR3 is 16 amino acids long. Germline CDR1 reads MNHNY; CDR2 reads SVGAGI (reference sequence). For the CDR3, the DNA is TGTGCCAGCAGTTACACCAGGGGATCAAGCTCCTACGAGCAGTACTTC. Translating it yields CASSYTRGSSSYEQYF.

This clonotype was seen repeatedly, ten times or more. CDR3 region: CASSFTRGGIQPQHF. The CDR3 nucleotides read TGTGCCAGCAGCTTTACGAGGGGGGGTATTCAGCCCCAGCATTTT. The rearrangement uses TRBV5-8 and TRBJ1-5, with D perhaps matching TRBD1 (6 bases). Germline loops: CDR1 SGHTS, CDR2 YDEGEE. The CDR3 spans 15 residues. Trimming pared 2 bases from V and 6 bases from J, leaving 15 bases between.